The rows below give T cell receptor beta chains drawn from one sample of a study of blood T cell repertoires in COVID-19. Method: immunoSEQ multiplex PCR; TCRdb's copy keeps in-frame clones and lacks some. The profile shows approximately 280,000 clones, 90% of them singletons. Sequencing input: peripheral blood. These receptors were taken from a woman aged 25 to 39 with COVID-19, enrolled during active disease. Each CDR3 is given with its conserved first and last residue. D genes are given only for firm matches. A clone size is listed for some rows: how often the clone was seen (once, few, many), or a class if it is expanded.

v_gene	j_gene	abundance	d_gene	CDR3aa	CDR3nt
TRBV19	TRBJ1-1	NA	NA	CASSITGMGTEAFF	TGTGCCAGTTCTATAACAGGGATGGGGACTGAAGCTTTCTTT
TRBV18	TRBJ1-3	NA	NA	CASSPLEGPGNTIYF	TGTGCCAGCTCACCACTTGAGGGTCCTGGAAACACCATATATTTT
TRBV6-4	TRBJ1-4	NA	TRBD1	CASSARDRGHEKLFF	TGTGCCAGCAGTGCCCGGGACAGGGGGCATGAAAAACTGTTTTTT
TRBV4-1	TRBJ1-3	once	NA	CASSPVGRSGNTIYF	TGCGCCAGCAGCCCCGTGGGGCGCTCTGGAAACACCATATATTTT
TRBV3-1/TRBV3-2	TRBJ1-2	NA	NA	CASSKEGGRIYGYTF	TGTGCCAGCAGCAAAGAGGGGGGGCGCATCTATGGCTACACCTTC
TRBV7-2	TRBJ2-7	NA	TRBD2	CASSSLLAGSSYEQYF	TGTGCCAGCAGCTCCCTACTAGCGGGGAGCTCCTACGAGCAGTACTTC
TRBV5-1	TRBJ2-3	NA	TRBD2	CASSLGLAGVRSDTQYF	TGCGCCAGCAGCTTGGGACTAGCGGGAGTTCGCTCAGATACGCAGTATTTT
TRBV7-9	TRBJ2-1	NA	NA	CASSLGTPEGEQFF	TGTGCCAGCAGCCTAGGGACCCCTGAGGGTGAGCAGTTCTTC
TRBV5-1	TRBJ1-2	NA	NA	CASSPRYSLYGYTF	TGCGCCAGCAGCCCACGATACAGTCTCTATGGCTACACCTTC
TRBV2	TRBJ2-7	once	NA	CASRRDSYEQYF	TGTGCCAGCAGACGGGACTCCTACGAGCAGTACTTC
TRBV12-5	TRBJ2-3	few	NA	CASGLAGDTQYF	TGTGCTAGTGGTTTGGCAGGCGATACGCAGTATTTT
TRBV2	TRBJ1-2	once	TRBD1	CASSSSTGARVFTF	TGTGCCAGCAGTTCCTCTACAGGGGCCCGAGTTTTCACCTTC
TRBV30	TRBJ1-1	once	NA	CAWREQFEAFF	TGTGCCTGGAGAGAACAGTTTGAAGCTTTCTTT
TRBV4-1	TRBJ2-2	NA	NA	CASSTGQQNTGELFF	TGCGCCAGCAGCACCGGACAGCAGAACACCGGGGAGCTGTTTTTT
TRBV30	TRBJ1-1	NA	TRBD1	CAWRRKQGATEAFF	TGTGCCTGGAGAAGGAAGCAGGGGGCCACTGAAGCTTTCTTT
TRBV9	TRBJ1-2	NA	NA	CASSVGVTPYGYTF	TGTGCCAGCAGCGTAGGAGTTACTCCCTATGGCTACACCTTC
TRBV6-6	TRBJ1-1	NA	NA	CASSYPFGRGTEAFF	TGTGCCAGCAGTTACCCCTTCGGTCGGGGCACTGAAGCTTTCTTT
TRBV6-5	TRBJ1-4	NA	NA	CASSTTWGVNEKLFF	TGTGCCAGCAGTACCACGTGGGGGGTAAATGAAAAACTGTTTTTT
TRBV7-9	TRBJ2-5	NA	TRBD1	CASSSGTVRETQYF	TGTGCCAGCAGCTCAGGGACAGTCCGGGAGACCCAGTACTTC
TRBV6-2/TRBV6-3	TRBJ2-2	NA	TRBD2	CASSYTTGRPSNTGELFF	TGTGCCAGCAGTTACACTACCGGGAGGCCCTCAAATACCGGGGAGCTGTTTTTT
TRBV27	TRBJ2-2	NA	TRBD2	CASSLPLAGAGTGELFF	TGTGCCAGCAGTTTACCCCTAGCGGGAGCCGGCACCGGGGAGCTGTTTTTT
TRBV2	TRBJ2-7	NA	NA	CATGGLAGPYEQYF	TGTGCCACAGGGGGGCTAGCGGGTCCCTACGAGCAGTACTTC
TRBV24-1	TRBJ2-4	NA	TRBD2	CATSDPGTSANIQYF	TGTGCCACCAGCGACCCCGGGACTAGCGCGAACATTCAGTACTTC
TRBV2	TRBJ2-5	NA	TRBD2	CASSSGRAVGETQYF	TGTGCCAGCAGCAGCGGGAGGGCGGTAGGGGAGACCCAGTACTTC
TRBV10-1	TRBJ2-2	once	TRBD2	CASSSGTSTGELFF	TGCGCCAGCAGCTCCGGGACTAGCACCGGGGAGCTGTTTTTT
TRBV27	TRBJ1-5	NA	TRBD1	CASSAGQGVDQPQHF	TGTGCCAGCAGTGCGGGACAGGGGGTGGATCAGCCCCAGCATTTT
TRBV18	TRBJ2-2	NA	NA	CASSPLWLGGTNTGELFF	TGTGCCAGCTCACCACTCTGGTTAGGAGGGACGAACACCGGGGAGCTGTTTTTT
TRBV9	TRBJ2-7	NA	NA	CASSVVGGDEQYF	TGTGCCAGCAGCGTAGTGGGAGGAGACGAGCAGTACTTC
TRBV30	TRBJ1-3	NA	NA	CAWSFGGFSGNTIYF	TGTGCCTGGAGTTTCGGCGGATTCTCTGGAAACACCATATATTTT
TRBV19	TRBJ2-7	NA	NA	CASSMGLAYEQYF	TGTGCCAGTAGTATGGGGCTGGCCTACGAGCAGTACTTC
TRBV27	TRBJ2-7	NA	NA	CASSSLAGLVYEQYF	TGTGCCAGCAGCTCTCTTGCAGGGCTAGTCTACGAGCAGTACTTC
TRBV3-1/TRBV3-2	TRBJ1-5	NA	NA	CASSQDLYQPQHF	TGTGCCAGCAGCCAAGATCTCTATCAGCCCCAGCATTTT
TRBV9	TRBJ2-1	once	NA	CASSVDRGTYNEQFF	TGTGCCAGCAGCGTAGACCGGGGGACCTACAATGAGCAGTTCTTC
TRBV7-9	TRBJ1-1	NA	NA	CASSRLGLGTEAFF	TGTGCCAGCAGCCGGTTGGGGCTAGGCACTGAAGCTTTCTTT
TRBV28	TRBJ2-3	NA	NA	CASIFSRGANTDTQYF	TGTGCCAGCATCTTCTCCCGGGGGGCTAACACAGATACGCAGTATTTT
TRBV28	TRBJ1-2	NA	NA	CASMGRAIYGYTF	TGTGCCAGCATGGGCAGGGCTATTTATGGCTACACCTTC
TRBV19	TRBJ1-5	NA	NA	CATGIQGNSNQPQHF	TGTGCCACCGGTATACAGGGAAATAGCAATCAGCCCCAGCATTTT
TRBV24-1	TRBJ2-1	NA	NA	CATSDLGSTSNRNEQFF	TGTGCCACCAGTGATTTGGGGTCGACTAGTAATCGTAATGAGCAGTTCTTC
TRBV3-1/TRBV3-2	TRBJ2-5	NA	NA	CASSHWSERGTQYF	TGTGCCAGCAGCCACTGGAGCGAACGAGGGACCCAGTACTTC
TRBV9	TRBJ2-7	NA	NA	CASSVGSGPSYEQYF	TGTGCCAGCAGCGTAGGGAGCGGACCCTCCTACGAGCAGTACTTC
TRBV1	TRBJ1-2	NA	NA	CTSSHETGGPLGYTF	TGCACCAGCAGCCACGAGACAGGGGGGCCGCTTGGCTACACCTTC
TRBV9	TRBJ1-5	NA	NA	CASSVVPKLRGQPQHF	TGTGCCAGCAGCGTAGTGCCCAAACTCAGAGGTCAGCCCCAGCATTTT
TRBV5-4	TRBJ2-4	NA	TRBD1	CASSLQGRAKNIQYF	TGTGCCAGCAGCTTACAGGGGCGGGCCAAAAACATTCAGTACTTC
TRBV28	TRBJ1-3	NA	NA	CASSLGVRLGNTIYF	TGTGCCAGCAGTTTGGGAGTTCGACTTGGAAACACCATATATTTT
TRBV6-1	TRBJ2-2	NA	TRBD1	CASSERTGRTGELFF	TGTGCCAGCAGTGAGCGGACAGGGCGCACCGGGGAGCTGTTTTTT
TRBV10-1	TRBJ1-1	NA	NA	CASSKQGPNTEAFF	TGCGCCAGCAGTAAACAGGGTCCCAACACTGAAGCTTTCTTT
TRBV19	TRBJ2-5	NA	NA	CASSIGRGPQETQYF	TGTGCCAGTAGTATTGGTAGGGGTCCCCAAGAGACCCAGTACTTC
TRBV29-1	TRBJ2-7	few	NA	CSVALAPPYEQYF	TGCAGCGTTGCCCTCGCGCCGCCATACGAGCAGTACTTC
TRBV7-3	TRBJ1-3	NA	NA	CASSPTGGSGNTIYF	TGTGCCAGCAGCCCGACAGGCGGCTCTGGAAACACCATATATTTT
TRBV6-5	TRBJ2-5	NA	TRBD1	CASRPPGQGGETQYF	TGTGCCAGCAGGCCACCGGGACAGGGTGGAGAGACCCAGTACTTC
TRBV10-2	TRBJ2-1	NA	TRBD2	CASSGLAGVNEQFF	TGCGCCAGCAGCGGACTAGCGGGAGTCAATGAGCAGTTCTTC
TRBV18	TRBJ1-2	NA	TRBD1	CASSTKGQGVGGYTF	TGTGCCAGCTCAACAAAAGGACAGGGAGTAGGCGGCTACACCTTC
TRBV19	TRBJ1-1	NA	NA	CASSIGGLGAEAFF	TGTGCCAGTAGTATTGGAGGGCTTGGCGCTGAAGCTTTCTTT
TRBV7-2	TRBJ1-6	NA	TRBD1	CASSSLQGVGSPLHF	TGTGCCAGCAGCTCACTACAGGGGGTGGGTTCACCCCTCCACTTT
TRBV7-9	TRBJ1-4	NA	NA	CASFPELPSNFPTNEKLFF	TGTGCCAGTTTCCCGGAGCTCCCCTCCAACTTCCCAACTAATGAAAAACTGTTTTTT